One sample yielded the 6 T cell receptor beta chains listed below, sequenced in a study of T cell responses to AZD1222 COVID-19 vaccine. Produced via immunoSEQ multiplex PCR; TCRdb's table is partial and in-frame only. Of about 59,000 clones listed, roughly 84% are singletons. Source: peripheral blood, taken on day 0 of AZD1222 vaccination. The receptor source for this set is an adult in good health.

V is TRBV18 and J is TRBJ2-5; possibly TRBD1 or TRBD2 for D (5 bases each). The CDR3 loop spans 14 amino acids. V was shortened by 0 bases and J by 4 bases, with 9 bases between the two germline ends. Germline-derived CDR1 and CDR2 are KGHSH and LQKENI. The CDR3, as DNA: TGTGCCAGCTCACCACCAGAGGGGCCAGAGACCCAGTACTTC. This sequence encodes CASSPPEGPETQYF.

The V and J genes are TRBV4-2 and TRBJ2-6; D remains unclear. Germline values: CDR1 LGHNA, CDR2 YNFKEQ. This CDR3 is built from 18 residues. V lost 0 bases and J lost 0, with 12 bases in between. The CDR3 DNA follows: TGTGCCAGCAGCCAAGAGTTACAACAAAGCTCTGGGGCCAACGTCCTGACTTTC. Residues: CASSQELQQSSGANVLTF.

J is TRBJ2-7 and V is TRBV4-1; TRBD1 matches at 8 bases. The CDR3 length is 14 residues. Germline trimming cut 4 bases from V and 5 bases from J; bases unmatched to any gene: 7. The V gene's germline CDR1 is MGHRA and CDR2 YSYEKL. In DNA form, the CDR3 reads TGCGCCAGCAGCCTTATGACAGGGGACCACGAGCAGTACTTC. This encodes CASSLMTGDHEQYF.

The chain recombines TRBV10-3 with TRBJ2-1; no clear D gene. The V gene lost 6 bases and the J gene lost 0 bases, with 9 bases spanning the gap. This CDR3 contains 14 residues. Germline V gene lookup returns CDR1 ENHRY and CDR2 SYGVKD. The CDR3 DNA is TGTGCCATCAGGGCCGGTAGCTCCTACAATGAGCAGTTCTTC. It codes for CAIRAGSSYNEQFF.

This clone showed up just once. The chain has TRBV5-6 and TRBJ1-4; tentative D call: TRBD1 (6 bases). The V and J ends lost 4 bases and 8 bases respectively, with 18 bases between them. Looked up from germline, CDR1 is SGHDT and CDR2 is YYEEEE. The CDR3 consists of 15 residues. The CDR3 region has the DNA TGTGCCAGCAGCCGGCCGGGGGGCACCGAAGAAAAACTGTTTTTT. It is translated as CASSRPGGTEEKLFF.

The V and J genes are TRBV5-8 and TRBJ2-5; no firm D call. In germline, CDR1 is SGHTS, CDR2 YDEGEE. This CDR3 contains 11 residues. Trimming removed 0 bases from V and 5 bases from J, with 2 bases in between. CDR3 protein: CASSLVETQYF. The CDR3 bases are TGTGCCAGCAGCTTGGTGGAGACCCAGTACTTC.